What follows describes a single T cell receptor beta chain. V was trimmed by 4 bases and J by 6 bases, leaving 20 bases between them. CDR3 length: 15 residues. The germline V gene encodes CDR1 SQVTM and CDR2 ANQGSEA. A second PCR of about 7 to 12 cycles used a sample-barcoded 5' primer and a J-beta primer mix. TCRdb processed the 5' RACE reads anew with MiXCR; each CDR3 protein has one entry. This table has 1.5 million to 2 million distinct CDR3 sequences, about 32% appearing once. This sample stems from a study of blood T cells in healthy people across ages. The sequencing sample was made of blood. The sequence came from a woman aged 25 to 39 in good health. This chain connects TRBV29-1 to TRBJ2-3, with D possibly matching TRBD2 (6 bases). The CDR3 is CSVVQVGEDFDTQYF. CDR3 nucleotide sequence: TGCAGCGTTGTTCAGGTTGGGGAGGACTTCGATACGCAGTATTTT.